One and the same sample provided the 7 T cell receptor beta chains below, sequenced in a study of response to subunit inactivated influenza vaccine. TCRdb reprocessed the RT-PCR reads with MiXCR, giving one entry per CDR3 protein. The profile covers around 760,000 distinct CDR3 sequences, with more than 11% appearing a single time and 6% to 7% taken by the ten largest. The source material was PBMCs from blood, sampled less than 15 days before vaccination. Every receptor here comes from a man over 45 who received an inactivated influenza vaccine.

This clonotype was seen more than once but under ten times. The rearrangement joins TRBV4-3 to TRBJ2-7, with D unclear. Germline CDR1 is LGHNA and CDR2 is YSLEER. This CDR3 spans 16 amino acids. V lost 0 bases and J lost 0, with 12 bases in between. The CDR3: CASSQDFASPSYEQYF. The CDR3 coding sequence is TGCGCCAGCAGCCAAGATTTTGCTTCACCCTCCTACGAGCAGTACTTC.

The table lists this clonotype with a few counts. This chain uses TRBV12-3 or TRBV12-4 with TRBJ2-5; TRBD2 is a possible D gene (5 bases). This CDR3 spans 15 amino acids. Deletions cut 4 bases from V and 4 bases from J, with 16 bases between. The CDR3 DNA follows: TGTGCCAGCAGTTCCCGAGAGGGTTCGGGAGAGACCCAGTACTTC. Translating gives CASSSREGSGETQYF.

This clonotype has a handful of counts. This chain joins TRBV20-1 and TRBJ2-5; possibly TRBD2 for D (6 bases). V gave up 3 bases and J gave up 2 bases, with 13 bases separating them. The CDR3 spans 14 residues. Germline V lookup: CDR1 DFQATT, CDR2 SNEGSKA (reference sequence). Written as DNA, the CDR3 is TGCAGTGCTAGTGTGCTAGCGCGTCAAGAGACCCAGTACTTC. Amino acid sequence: CSASVLARQETQYF.

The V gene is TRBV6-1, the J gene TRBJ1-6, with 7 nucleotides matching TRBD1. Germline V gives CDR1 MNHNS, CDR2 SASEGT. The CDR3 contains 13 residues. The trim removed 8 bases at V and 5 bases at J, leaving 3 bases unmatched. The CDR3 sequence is CASAGTDNSPLHF. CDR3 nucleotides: TGTGCCAGCGCTGGGACAGATAATTCACCCCTCCACTTT.

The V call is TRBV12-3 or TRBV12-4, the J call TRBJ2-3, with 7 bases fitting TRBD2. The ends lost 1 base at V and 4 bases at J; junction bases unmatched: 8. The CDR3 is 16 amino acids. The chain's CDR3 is CASSLVAGEVADTQYF. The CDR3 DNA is TGTGCCAGCAGTTTAGTCGCGGGGGAGGTAGCAGATACGCAGTATTTT.

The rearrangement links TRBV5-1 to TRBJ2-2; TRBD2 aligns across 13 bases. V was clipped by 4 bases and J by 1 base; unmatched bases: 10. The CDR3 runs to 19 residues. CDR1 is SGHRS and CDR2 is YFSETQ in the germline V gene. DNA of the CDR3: TGCGCCAGCAGCCCCCGCGTGACTAGCGGGGGGTGGAACACCGGGGAGCTGTTTTTT. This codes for CASSPRVTSGGWNTGELFF.

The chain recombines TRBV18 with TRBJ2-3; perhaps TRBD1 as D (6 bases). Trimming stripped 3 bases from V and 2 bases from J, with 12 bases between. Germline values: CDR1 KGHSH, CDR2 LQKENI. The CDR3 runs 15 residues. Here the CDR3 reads CASSPVGHITDTQYF. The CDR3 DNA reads TGTGCCAGCTCACCCGTGGGACATATCACAGATACGCAGTATTTT. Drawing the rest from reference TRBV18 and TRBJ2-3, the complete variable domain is NAGVMQNPRHLVRRRGQEARLRCSPMKGHSHVYWYRQLPEEGLKFMVYLQKENIIDESGMPKERFSAEFPKEGPSILRIQQVVRGDSAAYFCASSPVGHITDTQYFGPGTRLTVL.